This passage covers 6 T cell receptor beta chains from one sample sequenced in a study of cytomegalovirus exposure and HLA in healthy donors. PCR amplification relied on 60 Vbeta primers (plus 13 Jbeta primers). Sequencing was performed with immunoSEQ multiplex PCR; in TCRdb, only in-frame clones are kept and a portion is missing. The data show about 190,000 clones, approximately 81% seen once. The sample taken for sequencing was PBMCs. The receptors were gathered from a boy aged 10-17 years in good health and CMV-seronegative.

This sequence joins TRBV11-2 and TRBJ2-7, with 8 bases that match TRBD2. Trimming took 1 base from V and 5 from J; bases not matched to a gene: 13. Germline CDR1 and CDR2: SGHAT and FQNNGV. The CDR3 has 17 residues. The CDR3 loop reads CASSLVMAGGAFNEQYF. CDR3 nucleotides: TGTGCCAGCAGCTTAGTAATGGCGGGGGGCGCGTTTAACGAGCAGTACTTC.

This clone was seen a handful of times. The chain joins TRBV11-2 to TRBJ1-3, with D maybe TRBD1 (5 bases). V lost 4 bases, J lost 0 bases, and 10 bases lay in between. Germline V gene lookup returns CDR1 SGHAT and CDR2 FQNNGV. This CDR3 region has 15 residues. CDR3 amino acids: CASSSTQGSGNTIYF. The CDR3 DNA sequence: TGTGCCAGCAGCTCGACTCAGGGCTCTGGAAACACCATATATTTT.

The chain combines TRBV5-1 with TRBJ2-1, with 7 bases matching TRBD2. This CDR3 has 15 amino acids. The V gene's germline CDR1 is SGHRS and CDR2 YFSETQ. V shed 2 bases, J shed 7 bases, and the junction held 9 bases outside the gene matches. CDR3 sequence: CASSFDPAGVNEQFF. The CDR3 coding sequence is TGCGCCAGCAGCTTTGACCCCGCGGGGGTTAATGAGCAGTTCTTC.

This clone was detected only a few times. The chain uses TRBV4-3 and TRBJ1-1; the D is unclear. This CDR3 has 13 residues. Germline CDR1 LGHNA, CDR2 YSLEER. V was cut by 4 bases and J by 5 bases, with 11 bases left in between. The CDR3 coding sequence is TGCGCCAGCAGCCCCCAAGGAGGAACTGAAGCTTTCTTT. Translation: CASSPQGGTEAFF.

This chain links TRBV27 with TRBJ2-7; a weak D match, TRBD1 (6 bases). Germline CDR1 and CDR2: MNHEY and SMNVEV (reference sequence). This CDR3 comprises 14 residues. Trimming left V 3 bases short and J 2 bases short, with 11 bases between. The CDR3: CASSFSRGTYEQYF. Written as DNA, the CDR3 is TGTGCCAGCAGTTTTTCCAGGGGAACCTACGAGCAGTACTTC.

V usage is TRBV30 and J usage is TRBJ2-5; D not resolved. TRBJ2-7 matches the DNA end more closely, so the J call is doubtful. The CDR3 length is 11 residues. Per the germline V gene, CDR1 is GTSNPN and CDR2 is SVGIG (reference sequence). The CDR3 region has the DNA TGTGCCTGGTCAGACTCCTACGAGCAGTACTTC. As protein: CAWSDSYEQYF.